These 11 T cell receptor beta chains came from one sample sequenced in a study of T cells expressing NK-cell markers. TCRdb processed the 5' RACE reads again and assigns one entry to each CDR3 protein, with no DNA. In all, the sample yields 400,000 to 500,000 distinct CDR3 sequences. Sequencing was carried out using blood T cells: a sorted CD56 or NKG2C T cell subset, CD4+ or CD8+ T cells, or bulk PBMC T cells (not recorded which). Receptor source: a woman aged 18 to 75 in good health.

The CDR3 region is CASSSTWDQGNSPLHF. The chain carries TRBV7-2 and TRBJ1-6; TCRdb's D gene call, TRBD1, goes unchecked for lack of DNA. Germline CDR1 SGHTA, CDR2 FQGNSA. This CDR3 has 16 residues.

This CDR3 is CSVVLGVNEQFF. The V call is TRBV29-1, the J call TRBJ2-1. The CDR3 spans 12 residues. Germline assignment: CDR1 SQVTM and CDR2 ANQGSEA.

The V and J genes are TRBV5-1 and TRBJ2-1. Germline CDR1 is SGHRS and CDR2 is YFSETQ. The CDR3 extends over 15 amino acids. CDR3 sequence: CASSLEAAQYNEQFF.

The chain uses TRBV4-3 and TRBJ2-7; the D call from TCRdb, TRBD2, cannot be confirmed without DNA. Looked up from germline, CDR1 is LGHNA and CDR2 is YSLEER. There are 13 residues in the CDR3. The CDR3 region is CASSQGGSVEQYF.

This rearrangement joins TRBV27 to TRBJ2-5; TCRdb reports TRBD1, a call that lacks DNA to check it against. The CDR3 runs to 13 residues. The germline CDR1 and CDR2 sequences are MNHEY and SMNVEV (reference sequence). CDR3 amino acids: CASSFSGAYPVYF.

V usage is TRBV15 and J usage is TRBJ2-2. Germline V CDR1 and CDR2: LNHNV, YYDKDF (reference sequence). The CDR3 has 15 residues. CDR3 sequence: CATKFELLESGELFF.

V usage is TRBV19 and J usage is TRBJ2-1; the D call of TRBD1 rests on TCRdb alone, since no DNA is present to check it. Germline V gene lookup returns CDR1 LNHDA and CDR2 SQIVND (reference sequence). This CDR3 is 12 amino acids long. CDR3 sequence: CAAVGIYNEQFF.

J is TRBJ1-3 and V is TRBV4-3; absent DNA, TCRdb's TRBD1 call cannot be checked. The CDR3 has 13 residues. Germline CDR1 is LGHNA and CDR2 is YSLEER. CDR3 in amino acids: CASSPRTGEGIYF.

The CDR3 spells CASSVRQGGGPQHF. The J gene is TRBJ1-5, the V gene TRBV6-2 or TRBV6-3; the TCRdb call, TRBD1, lacks DNA for checking. This CDR3 spans 14 amino acids. Germline V gene sequence: CDR1 MNHEY, CDR2 SVGEGT.

CDR3 sequence reads: CSAPGQVGQPQHF. This rearrangement joins TRBV20-1 to TRBJ1-5; TCRdb calls TRBD1, which cannot be checked without DNA. CDR3 length: 13 residues. CDR1 is DFQATT, CDR2 SNEGSKA, per germline (reference sequence).

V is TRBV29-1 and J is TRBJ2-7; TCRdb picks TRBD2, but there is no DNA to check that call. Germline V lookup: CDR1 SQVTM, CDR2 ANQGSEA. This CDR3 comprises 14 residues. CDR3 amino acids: CSVGGTSGSYEQYF.